The 20 T cell receptor beta chains presented below share a single source sample, sequenced in a study of spatial heterogeneity in lung cancer (dated by TCRdb to between 2018 and 2020). The library was obtained by 5' RACE. Reads for this sample came from a NextSeq 500. Clones were called with MiXCR by TCRdb after fastp trimmed the public reads at Q25, and only in-frame beta chains were retained. When rows share a CDR3 protein, they turn into one entry using the most common DNA and genes. A total of about 12,000 distinct CDR3 sequences appear in this sample, 14% of them only once. The top ten constitute roughly 2.6% of the sample. Sample time point, as interpreted from the label and publication: sample taken at primary tumor resection. Without any cell sorting, TCR sequencing was performed on whole RNA extracted either from tumor and nontumor lung tissue or from cryopreserved PBMC samples. The sequenced sample was PBMCs, obtained at surgery. These TCRs come from a female donor with early-stage non-small cell lung cancer.

In its sample, this clonotype was seen many times. The chain is built from TRBV14 and TRBJ1-1, with D possibly being TRBD1 (5 bases). Trimming left V 4 bases short and J 6 bases short, with 9 bases between. This CDR3 has 12 amino acids. Germline CDR1 is SGHDN and CDR2 is FVKESK. CDR3 sequence (DNA): TGTGCCAGCAGCCCGGGGACTCCTGAAGCTTTCTTT. Translated, it gives CASSPGTPEAFF. The full variable domain, in which reference TRBV14 and TRBJ1-1 provide the parts outside the CDR3, is EAGVTQFPSHSVIEKGQTVTLRCDPISGHDNLYWYRRVMGKEIKFLLHFVKESKQDESGMPNNRFLAERTGGTYSTLKVQPAELEDSGVYFCASSPGTPEAFFGQGTRLTVV.

This clonotype was found many times. The gene calls are TRBV7-3 and TRBJ2-3, with a tentative D call TRBD2 (5 bases). CDR1 and CDR2 (germline): SGHTA, FQGTGA. The CDR3 has 14 residues. Trimming removed 5 bases from V and 1 base from J, with 10 bases in between. CDR3 DNA sequence: TGTGCCAGCAGCCGGGATACAGGCACAGATACGCAGTATTTT. Translating gives CASSRDTGTDTQYF.

In its sample, this clonotype is medium-sized. The chain carries TRBV28 and TRBJ2-4; no clear D gene. V gave up 5 bases and J gave up 1 base, with 12 bases separating them. CDR1 is MDHEN and CDR2 is SYDVKM in the germline V gene. This CDR3 has 15 amino acids. The CDR3 loop reads CASSGKSRAKNIQYF. The CDR3 nucleotides read TGTGCCAGCAGTGGCAAGAGTCGGGCCAAAAACATTCAGTACTTC.

This clonotype was picked up a small number of times. The chain couples TRBV4-3 to TRBJ2-1; no clear D gene. CDR3 length: 14 amino acids. The germline CDR1 and CDR2 sequences are LGHNA and YSLEER. Trimming shortened V by 0 bases and J by 6 bases, and 9 bases separated the two germline ends. The CDR3 nucleotides read TGCGCCAGCAGCCAAGATCCTTCGTTCAATGAGCAGTTCTTC. Residues: CASSQDPSFNEQFF.

This clonotype occurred many times. The CDR3 region is CASSLGLAGSQETQYF. CDR3 nucleotides: TGTGCCAGCAGCTTAGGGCTAGCGGGCTCACAAGAGACCCAGTACTTC. The chain links TRBV7-2 to TRBJ2-5; 8 bases fit TRBD2. V was clipped by 1 base and J by 2 bases; unmatched bases: 6. Looked up from germline, CDR1 is SGHTA and CDR2 is FQGNSA. The CDR3 has 16 amino acids.

This clonotype came up many times. The chain couples TRBV6-5 to TRBJ2-7; 12 bases agree with TRBD1. The CDR3 runs 15 residues. Per germline, CDR1 MNHEY and CDR2 SVGAGI. The trim removed 0 bases at V and 7 bases at J, leaving 4 bases unmatched. CDR3 DNA: TGTGCCAGCAGTTACTCGGGACAGGGGGCGGGAGAGCAGTACTTC. Protein product: CASSYSGQGAGEQYF.

This clonotype was counted at least ten times. The chain uses TRBV7-2 and TRBJ1-5; 9 positions agree with TRBD1. CDR1 is SGHTA and CDR2 is FQGNSA in the germline V gene. Germline trimming cut 4 bases from V and 2 bases from J; bases unmatched to any gene: 3. This CDR3 contains 15 residues. The CDR3: CASSWGQGGNQPQHF. The CDR3 DNA is TGTGCCAGCAGCTGGGGACAGGGCGGCAATCAGCCCCAGCATTTT.

This clonotype counts as medium-sized. The chain combines TRBV28 with TRBJ1-2; D unresolved. With 5 bases removed from V and 6 bases from J, the gap between germline ends came to 7 bases. CDR1 is MDHEN and CDR2 is SYDVKM in the germline V gene. The CDR3 is 11 residues long. DNA for the CDR3: TGTGCCAGCAGTGCTGGGGATGGCTACACCTTC. It is translated as CASSAGDGYTF.

In this sample, this clonotype is medium-sized. This rearrangement joins TRBV11-2 to TRBJ2-3, with TRBD1 as a possible D gene (6 bases). Germline values: CDR1 SGHAT, CDR2 FQNNGV. The germline V and J ends were trimmed by 4 bases and 6 bases, with 14 bases remaining between them. The CDR3 has 14 residues. The DNA for the CDR3 is TGTGCCAGCAGCTCAGACAGGTCGGCGGATACGCAGTATTTT. Translation: CASSSDRSADTQYF.

By sample fraction, this clonotype is medium-sized. CDR3 nucleotides: TGTGCCAGCAGTGAAAGAGGTTACAATGAGCAGTTCTTC. Translation gives CASSERGYNEQFF. V and J are TRBV2 and TRBJ2-1; D remains unclear. The V gene lost 2 bases and the J gene lost 4 bases, with 6 bases spanning the gap. The CDR3 is 13 amino acids. CDR1 and CDR2 (germline): SNHLY, FYNNEI.

This chain links TRBV29-1 with TRBJ1-2; D is unresolved. CDR1 is SQVTM and CDR2 is ANQGSEA in the germline V gene. CDR3 length equals 13 residues. V was trimmed by 4 bases and J by 0 bases, leaving 9 bases between them. The CDR3, as DNA: TGCAGCGTTGGGCAGGCCCCTAACTATGGCTACACCTTC. It yields the protein CSVGQAPNYGYTF.

This clonotype was counted many times. For the CDR3, the DNA is TGTGCCAGCAGTTTCGCCAGGGCGGACTATGGCTACACCTTC. Protein product: CASSFARADYGYTF. This chain connects TRBV27 to TRBJ1-2, with D perhaps TRBD1 (5 bases). Germline CDR1 and CDR2: MNHEY and SMNVEV (reference sequence). The CDR3 runs to 14 residues. V was trimmed by 3 bases and J by 3 bases, leaving 11 bases between them.

This clonotype was seen ten or more times. The V and J genes are TRBV29-1 and TRBJ1-1; the D is unclear. CDR1 and CDR2 from the germline V gene are SQVTM and ANQGSEA. V dropped 4 bases and J dropped 0 bases, with 12 bases sitting between them. The CDR3 covers 14 residues. In DNA, the CDR3 is TGCAGCGTTGTTACAGTCTCTTTGAACACTGAAGCTTTCTTT. It codes for CSVVTVSLNTEAFF.

This clonotype was detected ten times or more. The V and J genes are TRBV27 and TRBJ2-7; 8 nucleotides line up with TRBD1. CDR1 MNHEY and CDR2 SMNVEV come from the germline V gene (reference sequence). The CDR3 runs to 14 residues. The J segment lost 2 bases and the V segment lost 6 bases, leaving 6 bases of the junction unmatched. The CDR3 spells CASRTPGGPYEQYF. CDR3 in DNA: TGTGCCAGCAGAACTCCAGGGGGCCCCTACGAGCAGTACTTC.

Within the sample, this clonotype is medium-sized. V is TRBV7-6 and J is TRBJ2-7, with 7 bases matching TRBD1. Per germline, CDR1 SGHVS and CDR2 FNYEAQ. The CDR3 runs 13 residues. Germline trimming cut 4 bases from V and 6 bases from J; bases unmatched to any gene: 6. This CDR3 reads CASSSGQIPEQYF. CDR3 nucleotides: TGTGCCAGCAGCTCGGGACAGATCCCCGAGCAGTACTTC.

This rearrangement joins TRBV21-1 to TRBJ2-3; the D call TRBD2 from the table was never checked on the DNA. TRBV21-1 is reported as a pseudogene. This CDR3 is built from 15 residues. CDR3 amino acids: CASSRAGLVTDTQYF. CDR3 in DNA: TGTGCCAGCAGCAGAGCGGGACTAGTAACAGATACGCAGTATTTT.

At least ten counts were recorded for this clonotype. This chain joins TRBV2 and TRBJ1-2, with 7 positions matching TRBD1. V shed 6 bases and J 8 bases; nucleotides not matched to a gene: 15. The V gene's germline CDR1 is SNHLY and CDR2 FYNNEI. The CDR3 runs to 15 residues. The CDR3 nucleotides are TGTGCCAGCAGCGGACAGGTTGGGTCCCTCAGGGGCTACACCTTC. Translated, it gives CASSGQVGSLRGYTF. The whole variable domain, filled in from reference TRBV2 and TRBJ1-2, reads EPEVTQTPSHQVTQMGQEVILRCVPISNHLYFYWYRQILGQKVEFLVSFYNNEISEKSEIFDDQFSVERPDGSNFTLKIRSTKLEDSAMYFCASSGQVGSLRGYTFGSGTRLTVV.

This clonotype was observed at least ten times. The V and J genes are TRBV6-7 and TRBJ1-4; D call uncertain. TRBV6-7 is annotated as an ORF whose role is uncertain. V was clipped by 0 bases and J by 6 bases, with 11 bases between them. The CDR3 has 15 residues. The CDR3 nucleotides are TGTGCCAGCAGTTACTCGCCCCGGAGGCATGAAAAACTGTTTTTT. Translation gives CASSYSPRRHEKLFF.

This clonotype was seen at least ten times. This chain joins TRBV7-2 and TRBJ2-7; 8 bases are a match to TRBD1. The CDR3 covers 14 residues. Germline V gene lookup returns CDR1 SGHTA and CDR2 FQGNSA. Trimming took 2 bases from V and 7 from J; bases not matched to a gene: 7. The CDR3 loop is CASSLSTGGREQYF. The CDR3 coding sequence is TGTGCCAGCAGCTTAAGTACAGGGGGAAGGGAGCAGTACTTC.

This clonotype showed up just a few times. The chain joins TRBV20-1 to TRBJ1-1; D gene uncertain. The CDR3 covers 11 residues. Trimming removed 5 bases at V and 4 bases at J, with 8 bases between. In germline, CDR1 is DFQATT, CDR2 SNEGSKA (reference sequence). CDR3: CSADDSTEAFF. Here the CDR3 DNA reads TGCAGTGCTGACGATTCCACTGAAGCTTTCTTT.